The rows below give T cell receptor beta chains drawn from one sample of a study of cytomegalovirus exposure and HLA in healthy donors. TCRdb keeps only in-frame clones here, not all; method: immunoSEQ multiplex PCR. The sample carries approximately 110,000 clones, 60% to 80% recorded once. Material for sequencing was PBMCs. Source of these receptors: a woman in her twenties or thirties in good health and CMV-seropositive. Both conserved end residues are part of each CDR3. Each record gives: D gene, J gene, clone size, V gene, CDR3 protein, CDR3 DNA. The D gene is left open where the match is weak. Size is omitted from some rows. Given values are once, few, many or a class for expanded clones.

.,TRBJ2-7,few,TRBV6-1,CASRLATTYEQYF,TGTGCCAGCAGGCTAGCGACTACCTACGAGCAGTACTTC
.,TRBJ1-5,.,TRBV19,CASRPRGDQPQHF,TGTGCCAGTAGGCCCCGGGGGGATCAGCCCCAGCATTTT
.,TRBJ1-1,.,TRBV30,CAWSVGGGNTEAFF,TGTGCCTGGAGTGTTGGGGGGGGGAACACTGAAGCTTTCTTT
.,TRBJ1-1,.,TRBV6-5,CASITISANTEAFF,TGTGCCAGCATTACTATCTCCGCGAACACTGAAGCTTTCTTT
TRBD1,TRBJ1-2,.,TRBV5-4,CASSSTGGNGYTF,TGTGCCAGCAGCTCGACAGGGGGGAATGGCTACACCTTC
TRBD1,TRBJ1-1,.,TRBV5-4,CASSSEPTGARTTEAFF,TGTGCCAGCAGCTCGGAGCCTACAGGGGCCAGGACCACTGAAGCTTTCTTT
TRBD2,TRBJ2-7,once,TRBV6-5,CASSLGTSSTYEQYF,TGTGCCAGCAGCCTCGGGACTAGCTCTACCTACGAGCAGTACTTC
TRBD2,TRBJ2-3,.,TRBV27,CASSFTLIAGGPDTQYF,TGTGCCAGCAGTTTCACCCTGATAGCGGGAGGGCCAGATACGCAGTATTTT
.,TRBJ1-5,few,TRBV10-2,CASSESTLSGAQHF,TGCGCCAGCAGTGAGTCTACCCTATCGGGGGCCCAGCATTTT
TRBD2,TRBJ2-1,.,TRBV7-6,CASSLAGVSSGRDEQFF,TGTGCCAGCAGCTTAGCCGGTGTGTCTAGCGGGAGAGATGAGCAGTTCTTC
TRBD1,TRBJ1-1,.,TRBV2,CASSEDRVTEAFF,TGTGCCAGCAGCGAGGACAGGGTCACTGAAGCTTTCTTT
.,TRBJ1-1,few,TRBV10-3,CAISDDWNTEAFF,TGTGCCATCAGTGACGACTGGAACACTGAAGCTTTCTTT
TRBD1,TRBJ2-2,.,TRBV6-5,CASSSSGTGWAGELFF,TGTGCCAGCAGTTCCTCCGGGACAGGGTGGGCCGGGGAGCTGTTTTTT
.,TRBJ2-7,.,TRBV29-1,CSVEDRGNEQYF,TGCAGCGTTGAAGATCGGGGGAACGAGCAGTACTTC
TRBD1,TRBJ1-4,.,TRBV19,CASSSGQYPTNEKLFF,TGTGCCAGTAGTTCGGGACAGTACCCAACTAATGAAAAACTGTTTTTT
.,TRBJ2-7,.,TRBV15,CATSRDRESYEQYF,TGTGCCACCAGCAGAGATCGAGAGTCCTACGAGCAGTACTTC
TRBD1,TRBJ1-2,.,TRBV6-6,CASSVGQGNYGYTF,TGTGCCAGCAGTGTGGGACAGGGAAACTATGGCTACACCTTC
TRBD1,TRBJ2-2,.,TRBV5-1,CASSRGQLRGTGELFF,TGCGCCAGCAGCAGGGGACAGCTACGAGGCACCGGGGAGCTGTTTTTT
TRBD2,TRBJ2-7,.,TRBV18,CASSLTSLTSGGSYEQYF,TGTGCCAGCTCACTCACCTCGTTGACTAGCGGGGGAAGCTACGAGCAGTACTTC
.,TRBJ1-2,.,TRBV2,CASSERGMGGYTF,TGTGCCAGCAGTGAACGGGGAATGGGTGGCTACACCTTC
.,TRBJ2-3,.,TRBV14,CASSRQRVLTDTQYF,TGTGCCAGCAGCCGGCAGCGAGTTCTAACAGATACGCAGTATTTT
TRBD2,TRBJ2-5,.,TRBV10-3,CAIRGGGGAGKETQYF,TGTGCCATCAGAGGCGGCGGGGGGGCAGGGAAAGAGACCCAGTACTTC
TRBD2,TRBJ2-1,.,TRBV29-1,CSLELAGSSYNEQFF,TGCAGCCTAGAACTAGCGGGAAGCTCCTACAATGAGCAGTTCTTC
TRBD2,TRBJ2-1,.,TRBV5-1,CASSLRLADEQFF,TGCGCCAGCAGCTTGAGACTAGCGGATGAGCAGTTCTTC
TRBD1,TRBJ2-5,few,TRBV9,CASSVGGTDQETQYF,TGTGCCAGCAGCGTAGGAGGGACAGACCAAGAGACCCAGTACTTC
.,TRBJ2-1,.,TRBV6-4,CASSPSDSRNEQFF,TGTGCCAGCAGTCCATCGGACAGCCGCAATGAGCAGTTCTTC
.,TRBJ1-1,.,TRBV29-1,CSVKTGLDTEAFF,TGCAGCGTCAAAACAGGGTTGGACACTGAAGCTTTCTTT
TRBD2,TRBJ2-1,.,TRBV6-5,CASSFSGNLYNEQFF,TGTGCCAGCAGCTTTAGCGGGAACCTATACAATGAGCAGTTCTTC
TRBD2,TRBJ2-7,few,TRBV9,CASSSTSGSYEQYF,TGTGCCAGCAGCTCCACTAGCGGGAGCTACGAGCAGTACTTC
TRBD1,TRBJ1-1,few,TRBV9,CASSVGGTGNTEAFF,TGTGCCAGCAGCGTAGGCGGGACAGGGAACACTGAAGCTTTCTTT
TRBD1,TRBJ1-1,.,TRBV14,CASSQAPGQGQGINTEAFF,TGTGCCAGCAGCCAGGCCCCGGGACAGGGTCAAGGGATAAACACTGAAGCTTTCTTT
TRBD1,TRBJ1-2,.,TRBV30,CAWTGQGHYGYTF,TGTGCCTGGACCGGACAGGGTCACTATGGCTACACCTTC
.,TRBJ1-2,once,TRBV7-9,CSSSLVPTELYGYTF,TGTTCCAGCAGCTTAGTTCCGACAGAACTCTATGGCTACACCTTC
.,TRBJ1-2,.,TRBV7-9,CASSLGGGYTF,TGTGCCAGCAGCCTCGGCGGTGGCTACACCTTC
TRBD2,TRBJ2-5,.,TRBV6-5,CASSALAGGFRAQYF,TGTGCCAGCAGTGCCCTAGCGGGGGGGTTCAGGGCCCAGTACTTC
TRBD1,TRBJ1-1,.,TRBV18,CASSQGQMNTEAFF,TGTGCCAGCTCACAGGGACAGATGAACACTGAAGCTTTCTTT
.,TRBJ1-4,once,TRBV2,CASNQMGREKLFF,TGTGCCAGCAACCAAATGGGGAGGGAAAAACTGTTTTTT
.,TRBJ2-7,.,TRBV5-1,CASTPGEGSLLRGEQYF,TGCGCCAGCACCCCAGGGGAAGGTTCGCTTCTGAGGGGCGAGCAGTACTTC
.,TRBJ1-2,.,TRBV5-4,CASRTGGFDSGYTF,TGTGCCAGCAGAACCGGAGGGTTCGATTCTGGCTACACCTTC
TRBD2,TRBJ2-7,.,TRBV6-5,CASRGGYEQYF,TGTGCCAGCCGGGGGGGCTACGAGCAGTACTTC
.,TRBJ2-1,few,TRBV6-1,CASETLSSYNEQFF,TGTGCCAGCGAGACTCTGAGCTCCTACAATGAGCAGTTCTTC
TRBD1,TRBJ2-2,.,TRBV6-5,CASTQGITGELFF,TGTGCCAGCACACAGGGGATAACCGGGGAGCTGTTTTTT
.,TRBJ1-4,.,TRBV5-4,CASSFAGTYEKLFF,TGTGCCAGCAGCTTTGCAGGGACATACGAAAAACTGTTTTTT
TRBD1,TRBJ1-2,.,TRBV19,CASSSGTGLINGYTF,TGTGCCAGTAGTTCCGGGACAGGTCTGATAAATGGCTACACCTTC
TRBD2,TRBJ2-7,.,TRBV7-8,CASSSNMGLAGGEEQYF,TGTGCCAGCAGTTCGAACATGGGACTAGCGGGGGGTGAAGAGCAGTACTTC
.,TRBJ1-6,.,TRBV5-1,CASRTGSSYNSPLHF,TGCGCCAGCAGAACAGGTTCGTCCTATAATTCACCCCTCCACTTT
.,TRBJ2-2,.,TRBV19,CASSIYDSGELFF,TGTGCCAGTAGTATTTACGATAGCGGGGAGCTGTTTTTT
.,TRBJ2-2,.,TRBV30,CAWRGVTWENTGELFF,TGTGCCTGGAGGGGAGTGACTTGGGAGAACACCGGGGAGCTGTTTTTT
.,TRBJ1-3,.,TRBV11-2,CASSFDRSSGNTIYF,TGTGCCAGCAGCTTTGACAGGTCCTCTGGAAACACCATATATTTT
.,TRBJ2-3,.,TRBV19,CASSDLTGTDTQYF,TGTGCCAGTAGCGATCTCACAGGGACAGATACGCAGTATTTT
.,TRBJ2-5,.,TRBV14,CASSVPRGAQETQYF,TGTGCCAGCAGCGTGCCCCGGGGGGCACAAGAGACCCAGTACTTC
.,TRBJ2-1,.,TRBV7-3,CASSLHGGPLREQFF,TGTGCCAGCAGCTTACACGGGGGGCCACTCCGGGAGCAGTTCTTC
.,TRBJ1-4,.,TRBV11-2,CASSSKGPRVTNEKLFF,TGTGCCAGCAGCTCTAAGGGGCCGAGAGTAACTAATGAAAAACTGTTTTTT
.,TRBJ2-5,.,TRBV30,CAWNQMGGGGGETQYF,TGTGCCTGGAACCAAATGGGGGGGGGAGGGGGAGAGACCCAGTACTTC
.,TRBJ2-7,.,TRBV30,CACTAPRPFEQYF,TGTGCCTGTACGGCCCCTAGGCCCTTCGAGCAGTACTTC
TRBD1,TRBJ1-2,.,TRBV9,CASSAAGQGVGYTF,TGTGCCAGCAGCGCCGCTGGACAGGGGGTAGGCTACACCTTC
TRBD2,TRBJ2-3,.,TRBV5-1,CASSIGLAGAPQSTDTQYF,TGCGCCAGCAGCATTGGACTAGCGGGCGCCCCCCAAAGCACAGATACGCAGTATTTT
.,TRBJ2-7,.,TRBV2,CASSEQAGGSSEQYF,TGTGCCAGCAGTGAACAGGCGGGCGGTAGTTCCGAGCAGTACTTC
.,TRBJ1-1,.,TRBV7-9,CASSQSVNTEAFF,TGTGCCAGCAGCCAGAGCGTGAACACTGAAGCTTTCTTT
.,TRBJ2-5,few,TRBV6-4,CASSACGTCFEVSQETQYF,TGTGCCAGCAGTGCTTGCGGGACGTGTTTCGAGGTAAGTCAAGAGACCCAGTACTTC